The clone carrying this T cell receptor (beta chain) occurred many times. Its antigen is as yet unknown. Both peripheral blood and punch biopsies of lesional scalp skin were obtained from patients who had alopecia areata. PBMCs, the starting material, were the source of sorted CD4+ and CD8+ T cells. Investigators isolated RNA and reverse transcribed it into cDNA to act as the sequencing template. Some clones are missing from TCRdb's copy, which holds only in-frame ones; the method was immunoSEQ multiplex PCR. The repertoire holds roughly 120,000 clones, with 35% to 45% as singletons. The data originate from a study of CD8+ T cells in alopecia areata. Whole-study context: Each day, treated patients took oral tofacitinib twice, at 5 to 10 mg per dose. Study findings and constraints: Scalp sample data also include resident alphabeta T cells from normal skin.

This CDR3 has 13 amino acids. The V and J ends lost 6 bases and 7 bases, in that order; junction bases with no gene match: 9. The germline V gene encodes CDR1 SGHVS and CDR2 FQNEAQ. Sequencing was performed on CD4+ T cells sorted from blood. This sequence was found in a human donor with alopecia areata. The chain employs TRBV7-8 and TRBJ2-7; 7 bases are a match to TRBD1. The CDR3 loop is CASSKGQFLEQYF. The CDR3 nucleotides are TGTGCCAGCAGTAAGGGACAGTTTTTGGAGCAGTACTTC.